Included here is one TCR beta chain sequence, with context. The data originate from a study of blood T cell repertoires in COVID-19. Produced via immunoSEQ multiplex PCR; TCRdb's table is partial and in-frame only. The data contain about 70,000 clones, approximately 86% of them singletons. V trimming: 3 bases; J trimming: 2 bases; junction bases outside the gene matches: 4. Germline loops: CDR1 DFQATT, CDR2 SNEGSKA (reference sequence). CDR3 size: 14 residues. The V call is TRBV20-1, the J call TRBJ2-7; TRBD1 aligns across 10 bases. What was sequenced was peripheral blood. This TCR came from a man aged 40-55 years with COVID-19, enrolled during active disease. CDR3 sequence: CSASFGTGAYEQYF. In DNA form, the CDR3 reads TGCAGTGCTAGTTTTGGGACAGGGGCCTACGAGCAGTACTTC.